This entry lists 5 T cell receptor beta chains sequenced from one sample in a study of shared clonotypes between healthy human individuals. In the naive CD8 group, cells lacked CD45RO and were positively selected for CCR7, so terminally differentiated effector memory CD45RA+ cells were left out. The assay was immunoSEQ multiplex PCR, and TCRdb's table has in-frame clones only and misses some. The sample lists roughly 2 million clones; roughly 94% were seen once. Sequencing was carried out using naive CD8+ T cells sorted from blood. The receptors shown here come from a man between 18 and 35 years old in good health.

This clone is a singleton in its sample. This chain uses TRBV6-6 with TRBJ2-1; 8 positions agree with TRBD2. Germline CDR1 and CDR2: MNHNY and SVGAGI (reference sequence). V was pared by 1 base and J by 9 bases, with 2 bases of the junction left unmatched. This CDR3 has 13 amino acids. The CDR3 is CASSYFGGGEQFF. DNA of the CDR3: TGTGCCAGCAGTTACTTCGGGGGGGGTGAGCAGTTCTTC.

For the CDR3, the DNA is TGCGCCAGCAGCTTGGCCTATTCGGCAGGGCGAGAAGAGACCCAGTACTTC. Encoded protein: CASSLAYSAGREETQYF. This chain links TRBV5-1 with TRBJ2-5; D perhaps matches TRBD1 (5 bases). Germline V lookup: CDR1 SGHRS, CDR2 YFSETQ. This CDR3 is built from 17 residues. V was trimmed by 0 bases and J by 3 bases, leaving 18 bases between them.

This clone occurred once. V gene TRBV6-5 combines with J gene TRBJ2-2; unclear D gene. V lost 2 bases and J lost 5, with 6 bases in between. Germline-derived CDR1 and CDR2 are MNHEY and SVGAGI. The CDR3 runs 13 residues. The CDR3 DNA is TGTGCCAGCAGTTACGAAGCAACCGGGGAGCTGTTTTTT. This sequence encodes CASSYEATGELFF.

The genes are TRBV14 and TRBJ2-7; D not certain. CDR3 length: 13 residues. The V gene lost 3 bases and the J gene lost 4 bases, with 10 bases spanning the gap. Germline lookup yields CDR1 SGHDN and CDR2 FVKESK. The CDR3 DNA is TGTGCCAGCAGCCAGGCGAGTGGGTACGAGCAGTACTTC. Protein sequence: CASSQASGYEQYF.

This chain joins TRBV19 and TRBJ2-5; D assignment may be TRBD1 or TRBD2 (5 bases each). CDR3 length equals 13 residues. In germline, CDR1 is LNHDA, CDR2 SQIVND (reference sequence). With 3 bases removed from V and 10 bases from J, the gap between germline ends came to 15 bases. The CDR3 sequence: CASSMRGRSDQYF. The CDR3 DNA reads TGTGCCAGTAGTATGAGGGGCCGCAGTGACCAGTACTTC.